This T cell receptor (beta chain) is from a study of blood T cells in healthy people across ages. Germline V CDR1 and CDR2: LGHDT, YNNKEL (reference sequence). V lost 4 bases, J lost 2 bases, and 1 base stayed unmatched. The CDR3 extends over 14 amino acids. The use of a sample-barcoded 5' primer and a J-beta primer mix characterized a second PCR of roughly 6 to 11 cycles. Sequencing recovered at least 3 million CDR3-containing paired-end reads from each sample. From the 5' RACE reads, TCRdb called clonotypes with MiXCR, one entry per CDR3 protein. This table holds more than 1 million distinct CDR3 sequences, over 35% found once. The authors isolated at least 6 million PBMCs per sample. Notes on the study in general: Unsorted PBMC input precluded a conclusive naive versus antigen-experienced comparison. Investigators treated diversity estimates from one million T cells as underestimates.

The table lists this clonotype with many counts. Its antigen is not known. The chain links TRBV3-1 to TRBJ1-2; TRBD1 matches at 10 bases. The sequenced material came from blood. The clonotype originates from a woman aged 55-70 years in good health. CDR3 coding DNA: TGTGCCAGCAGCCGACAGGGGGCAAACTATGGCTACACCTTC. It codes for CASSRQGANYGYTF.